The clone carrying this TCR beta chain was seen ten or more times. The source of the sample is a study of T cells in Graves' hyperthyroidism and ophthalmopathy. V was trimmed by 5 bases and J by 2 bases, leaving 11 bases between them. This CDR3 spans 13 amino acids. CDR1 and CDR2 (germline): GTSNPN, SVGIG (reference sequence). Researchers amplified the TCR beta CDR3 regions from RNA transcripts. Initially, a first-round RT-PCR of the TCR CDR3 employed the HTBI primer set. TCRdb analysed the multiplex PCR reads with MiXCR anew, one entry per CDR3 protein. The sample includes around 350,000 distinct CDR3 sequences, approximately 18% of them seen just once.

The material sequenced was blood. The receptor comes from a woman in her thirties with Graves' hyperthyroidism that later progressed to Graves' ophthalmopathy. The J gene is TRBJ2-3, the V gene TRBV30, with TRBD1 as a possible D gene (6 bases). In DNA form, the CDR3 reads TGTGCCTGGCGACAGGAGATCACAGATACGCAGTATTTT. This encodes CAWRQEITDTQYF.